This T cell receptor (beta chain) was identified in a study of early T cells in non-severe SARS-CoV-2 infection. As part of library construction, unique molecular identifiers were attached to individual cDNA molecules. TCRdb re-analysed the 5' RACE reads in MiXCR, keeping a single row per CDR3 protein. Among more than 95,000 distinct CDR3 sequences listed, 15% were seen once. Germline values: CDR1 SEHNR, CDR2 FQNEAQ (reference sequence). The CDR3 is 14 amino acids. V trimming: 5 bases; J trimming: 2 bases; junction bases outside the gene matches: 4. This clonotype was counted at least ten times. The chain uses TRBV7-9 and TRBJ2-3; 7 bases align to TRBD2. The sequencing sample was made of whole blood. The clonotype originates from an adult who was a healthcare worker with PCR-confirmed SARS-CoV-2 infection or an uninfected control (not recorded which). This CDR3 reads CASSAGVSTDTQYF. The DNA of the CDR3 is TGTGCCAGCAGCGCGGGGGTGTCCACAGATACGCAGTATTTT.